Listed below are T cell receptor beta chains from one sample, sequenced in a study of post-analysis software for immune sequencing data. TCRdb re-analysed the PCR reads in MiXCR, keeping a single row per CDR3 protein. Of roughly 580,000 distinct CDR3 sequences listed, roughly 46% are singletons. Sequencing was carried out using blood. Receptors were obtained from a girl aged 10-17 years with multiple sclerosis. Both conserved end residues are trimmed from each CDR3. A D gene is named only where the DNA matches it firmly. Clone size is not always given. Where it is, it says once, few, many or a class for expanded clones.

>few|TRBJ2-3|TRBD2|TRBV5-1
ASSLPKLEAGAGDTQY
>NA|TRBJ2-3|NA|TRBV20-1
SAKQGGGSTDTQY
>few|TRBJ2-7|TRBD1|TRBV6-5
ASSYSRDRGLRYEQY
>few|TRBJ1-6|NA|TRBV9
ASSGDSNSPLH
>few|TRBJ1-5|NA|TRBV10-3
AISPGEDGGQPQH
>few|TRBJ2-3|NA|TRBV6-5
ASSLRVAADTQY
>few|TRBJ2-7|TRBD2|TRBV5-1
ASSLESSGIYEQY
>NA|TRBJ2-7|NA|TRBV20-1
SASGKASSYEQY
>NA|TRBJ2-7|NA|TRBV9
AGSVQASAYEQY
>NA|TRBJ2-1|TRBD1|TRBV5-1
ASSFSGTGKYNEQF
>NA|TRBJ2-7|NA|TRBV28
TVGGPSSYEQY
>NA|TRBJ2-1|NA|TRBV7-8
ASSFRRAVTYNEQF
>NA|TRBJ2-3|NA|TRBV7-3
ASSWTGGDTQY
>NA|TRBJ2-3|NA|TRBV12-3/TRBV12-4
ASSLGGLGTDTQY
>NA|TRBJ2-6|NA|TRBV12-3/TRBV12-4
ASNPKGGGGSGANVLT
>NA|TRBJ2-2|TRBD2|TRBV12-3/TRBV12-4
ASVSAGLAATGELF
>NA|TRBJ1-3|NA|TRBV7-9
ASSSGTGNTIY
>few|TRBJ2-3|NA|TRBV5-6
ASSYIGDTQY
>NA|TRBJ2-2|TRBD2|TRBV7-8
ASSLVTSVVWAGELF
>few|TRBJ2-5|NA|TRBV20-1
SARDGTVQETQY
>NA|TRBJ2-7|NA|TRBV7-9
ASSRQDSAYEQY
>few|TRBJ2-3|NA|TRBV10-3
AIRDQGDTQY
>NA|TRBJ2-7|NA|TRBV12-3/TRBV12-4
ASSRTTASYEQY
>NA|TRBJ2-1|NA|TRBV5-1
ASSLGGGGTGYNEQF
>few|TRBJ2-1|TRBD2|TRBV20-1
SAILSGRAWGEQF
>NA|TRBJ2-1|NA|TRBV11-2
ASSRQGNEQF
>NA|TRBJ2-1|NA|TRBV20-1
SARDRRYYNEQF
>NA|TRBJ2-5|TRBD2|TRBV12-3/TRBV12-4
ASSPRTSGSGETQY
>NA|TRBJ2-5|NA|TRBV7-7
ASSLGRMLAAETQY
>NA|TRBJ2-3|NA|TRBV12-3/TRBV12-4
ASSLQAWRDTQY
>few|TRBJ2-7|NA|TRBV4-1
ASHDVGRSDEQY
>NA|TRBJ2-3|NA|TRBV12-3/TRBV12-4
ASWWAVRTDTQY
>few|TRBJ2-5|TRBD1|TRBV5-1
ASSTGTGGMETQY
>NA|TRBJ1-2|TRBD1|TRBV19
ASSIRQGPYGYT
>many|TRBJ2-6|NA|TRBV27
ASSFYSGANVLT
>few|TRBJ2-5|TRBD2|TRBV20-1
SAGDSGMNEQY
>NA|TRBJ2-7|NA|TRBV7-2
ASSPRTDPAYEQY
>NA|TRBJ1-4|NA|TRBV7-9
ASSFLSGKLF
>once|TRBJ1-1|NA|TRBV20-1
SAPDPEAF
>NA|TRBJ1-2|NA|TRBV20-1
SARAGGGYT
>NA|TRBJ2-1|NA|TRBV21-1
ASSKKIPGSSSYNEQF
>few|TRBJ2-1|TRBD2|TRBV11-3
ASSPGGTYNEQF
>NA|TRBJ1-4|NA|TRBV6-5
ASRPGTSFEKLF
>NA|TRBJ2-5|TRBD1|TRBV20-1
SAIGTGGLETQY
>NA|TRBJ1-2|NA|TRBV4-1
ASNQEPAGTPGYT
>NA|TRBJ2-1|NA|TRBV7-7
ASSSKGYNEQF
>NA|TRBJ1-4|NA|TRBV28
ASSLLIGSTNEKLF
>few|TRBJ2-1|TRBD1|TRBV5-1
ASSPGTGAMGKNEQF
>NA|TRBJ1-5|NA|TRBV12-3/TRBV12-4
ASSLSRSGQPQH
>NA|TRBJ1-2|NA|TRBV6-2/TRBV6-3
ASSASGESYGYT
>once|TRBJ1-1|NA|TRBV12-5
ASVPAGRAEAF
>NA|TRBJ1-1|TRBD1|TRBV7-9
ASSLAGQGRVRNTEAF
>few|TRBJ2-1|NA|TRBV5-4
ASSLAGRTNNEQF